The clone carrying this T cell receptor beta chain has more than one count but fewer than ten. Its antigen is unknown. CDR3 length: 13 residues. Germline assignment: CDR1 LGHDT and CDR2 YNNKEL (reference sequence). Between the trimmed V and J ends, which lost 4 bases and 4 bases, there was a span of 10 bases. Using immunoSEQ multiplex PCR, the repertoire was profiled, and TCRdb retains in-frame clones only, with some absent. The sample lists roughly 120,000 clones; more than 85% were seen once. This record comes from a study of T cell responses to AZD1222 COVID-19 vaccine. Regarding the study as a whole: Clonal diversity was possibly underestimated, and the donors were mostly white British, with more females.

The TCR sequence derives from an adult who received the AZD1222 COVID-19 vaccine. The V gene is TRBV3-1 (or the pseudogene TRBV3-2), the J gene TRBJ1-2; D not certain. The material sequenced was peripheral blood, taken 28 days after the second AZD1222 dose. The CDR3 DNA reads TGTGCCAGCAGCCCTACTGGAGTCTATGGCTACACCTTC. Amino acids: CASSPTGVYGYTF.